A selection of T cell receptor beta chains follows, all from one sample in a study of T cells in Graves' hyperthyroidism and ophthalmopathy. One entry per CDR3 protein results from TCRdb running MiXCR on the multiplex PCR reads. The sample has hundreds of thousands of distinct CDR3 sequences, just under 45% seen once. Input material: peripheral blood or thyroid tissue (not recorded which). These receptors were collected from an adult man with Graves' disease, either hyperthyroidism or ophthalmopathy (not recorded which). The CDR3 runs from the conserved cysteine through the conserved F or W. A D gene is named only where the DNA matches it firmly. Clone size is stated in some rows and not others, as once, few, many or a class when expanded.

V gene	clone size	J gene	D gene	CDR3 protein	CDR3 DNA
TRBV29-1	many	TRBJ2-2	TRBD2	CSVEGSGTAGTGELFF	TGCAGCGTTGAAGGGAGCGGGACTGCCGGGACCGGGGAGCTGTTTTTT
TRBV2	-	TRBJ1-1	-	CASSPRRGDTEAFF	TGTGCCAGCTCACCCAGGCGTGGCGACACTGAAGCTTTCTTT
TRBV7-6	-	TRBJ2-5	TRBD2	CASSFSRTSGGAGETQYF	TGTGCCAGCAGCTTTAGCCGGACTAGCGGGGGGGCAGGGGAGACCCAGTACTTC
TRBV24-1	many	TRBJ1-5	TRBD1	CATSLTGVQPQHF	TGTGCCACCAGCCTGACAGGGGTTCAGCCCCAGCATTTT
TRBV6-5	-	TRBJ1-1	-	CASSAQGSTEAFF	TGTGCCAGCAGTGCGCAGGGATCCACTGAAGCTTTCTTT
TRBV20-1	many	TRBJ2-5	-	CTGRGPQETQYF	TGCACCGGAAGGGGACCCCAAGAGACCCAGTACTTC
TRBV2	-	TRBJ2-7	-	CASSATNPYEQYF	TGTGCCAGTTCCGCGACAAATCCCTACGAGCAGTACTTC
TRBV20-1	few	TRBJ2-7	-	CSARRQAAYEQYF	TGCAGTGCTAGACGGCAGGCGGCCTACGAGCAGTACTTC
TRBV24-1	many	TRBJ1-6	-	CATSGEQNSPLHF	TGTGCCACCAGTGGGGAACAGAATTCACCCCTCCACTTT
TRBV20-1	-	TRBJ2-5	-	CSARRSLGVETRYF	TGCAGTGCTAGGAGGTCTCTAGGGGTCGAGACCCGGTACTTC
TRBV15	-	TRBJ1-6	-	CATSSGRDGDSPLHF	TGTGCCACCAGCAGCGGCCGGGACGGGGATTCACCCCTCCACTTT
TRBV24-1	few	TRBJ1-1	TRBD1	CATSEGTGVNTEAFF	TGTGCCACCAGTGAAGGGACAGGGGTGAACACTGAAGCTTTCTTT
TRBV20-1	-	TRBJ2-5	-	CSARNRGPQQETQYF	TGCAGTGCTAGAAATAGAGGGCCGCAGCAAGAGACCCAGTACTTC
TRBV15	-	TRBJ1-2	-	CATSPRAAYGYTF	TGTGCCACCAGCCCGCGGGCAGCCTACGGCTACACCTTC
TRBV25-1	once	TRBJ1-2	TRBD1	CASGRQGVSGYTF	TGTGCCAGCGGGCGACAGGGGGTGTCAGGCTACACCTTC
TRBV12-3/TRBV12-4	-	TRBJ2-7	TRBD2	CASSRTSDPRLEQYF	TGTGCCAGCAGCCGGACTAGCGACCCACGTCTGGAGCAGTACTTC
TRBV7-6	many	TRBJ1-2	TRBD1	CASSPGGAQGKLGYTF	TGTGCCAGCAGCCCGGGGGGGGCACAGGGGAAATTAGGCTACACCTTC
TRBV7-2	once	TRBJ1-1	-	CASSLFLTRAAGAFF	TGTGCCAGCAGCTTGTTTCTTACTCGGGCGGCTGGAGCTTTCTTT
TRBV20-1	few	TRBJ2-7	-	CSAYRDRIYEQYF	TGCAGTGCTTATCGGGACCGAATCTACGAGCAGTACTTC
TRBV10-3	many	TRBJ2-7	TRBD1	CAISEDRGSYEQYF	TGTGCCATCAGTGAGGACAGGGGTTCCTACGAGCAGTACTTC
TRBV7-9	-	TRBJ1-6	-	CASSRLDNSYNSPLHF	TGTGCCAGCAGCCGATTAGACAACTCCTATAATTCACCCCTCCACTTT
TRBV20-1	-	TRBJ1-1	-	CSAREEGDTEAFF	TGCAGTGCTAGAGAAGAAGGGGACACTGAAGCTTTCTTT